This TCR beta chain was recovered during a study of OX40 agonist ivuxolimab in advanced cancers. Looking at the study overall: Ivuxolimab, an antibody acting as an agonist of OX40 (CD134), was used to treat patients. At 0.01 to 10 mg/kg, ivuxolimab was administered intravenously to patients every 2 weeks.

The germline gives CDR1 SGHRS, CDR2 YFSETQ. V lost 0 bases, J lost 6 bases, and 4 bases stayed unmatched. The CDR3 consists of 14 residues. The assay was immunoSEQ multiplex PCR, and TCRdb's table has in-frame clones only and misses some. The sample holds more than 40,000 clones, 88% seen once. The V call is TRBV5-1, the J call TRBJ2-7; the match to TRBD2 covers 9 bases. Specimen: CD4+ or CD8+ T cells sorted from blood, collected in a trial of the OX40 agonist ivuxolimab. This clonotype originated in an adult with an advanced solid tumor such as melanoma, head and neck, liver or kidney cancer. CDR3 protein: CASSLGGRDSEQYF. The CDR3 DNA is TGCGCCAGCAGCTTGGGCGGGAGGGACTCCGAGCAGTACTTC.